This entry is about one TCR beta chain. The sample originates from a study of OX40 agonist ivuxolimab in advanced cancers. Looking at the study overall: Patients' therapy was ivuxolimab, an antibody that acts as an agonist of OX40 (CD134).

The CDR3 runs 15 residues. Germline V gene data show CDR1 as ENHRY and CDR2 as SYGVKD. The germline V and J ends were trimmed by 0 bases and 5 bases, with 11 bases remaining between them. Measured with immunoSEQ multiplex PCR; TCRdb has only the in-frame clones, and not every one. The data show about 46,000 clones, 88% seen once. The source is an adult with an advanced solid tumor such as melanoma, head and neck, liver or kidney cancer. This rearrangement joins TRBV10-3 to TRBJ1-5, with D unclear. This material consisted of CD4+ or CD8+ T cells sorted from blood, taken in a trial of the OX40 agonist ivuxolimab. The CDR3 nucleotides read TGTGCCATCAGTGAGTCAGGCGAAAGAGATCAGCCCCAGCATTTT. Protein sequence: CAISESGERDQPQHF.